The T cell receptor beta chain described here comes from a study of T cell responses to AZD1222 COVID-19 vaccine. With regard to this clone: The antigen remains unidentified.

Measured with immunoSEQ multiplex PCR; TCRdb has only the in-frame clones, and not every one. The sample has roughly 200,000 clones; just over 90% are singletons. Findings of the study overall: CD4 TCRs linked to vaccination spanned spike, dominating at 160-218 and 743-854. Donor demographics were predominantly white British with a female majority; clonal diversity may be underestimated. Recipients of AZD1222 seropositive at baseline numbered only 6 or 7.

The CDR3 runs to 16 residues. Germline loops: CDR1 SGHRS, CDR2 YFSETQ. V lost 0 bases, J lost 8 bases, and 20 bases lay in between. The chain uses TRBV5-1 and TRBJ1-2; the D gene is possibly TRBD1 (6 bases). Material: peripheral blood, obtained 28 days after the second dose of the MenACWY control vaccine. The TCR originated in an adult who received the MenACWY meningococcal vaccine as a control. CDR3 DNA sequence: TGCGCCAGCAGCTTGGGTCCACAACAGGGAATAAGAGGCTACACCTTC. This codes for CASSLGPQQGIRGYTF.